Listed below are T cell receptor beta chains from one sample, sequenced in a study of blood T cell repertoires in COVID-19. The repertoire was sequenced with immunoSEQ multiplex PCR; TCRdb's copy has only in-frame clones and lacks some. This sample has about 96,000 clones, with less than 85% found just once. Sequencing was performed on peripheral blood. These receptors originate from a woman aged 60-75 years with acute or convalescent COVID-19. Both conserved end residues are part of each CDR3. Fields, in order: J gene, D gene, clone size, V gene, CDR3 DNA, CDR3 protein. A D gene is named only where the DNA matches it firmly. Some rows mark clone size as missing; the rest say once, few, many or name a class of expanded clone.

TRBJ2-7 TRBD1 - TRBV27 TGTGCCAGCAGTTTCGGGACAGCCTACGAGCAGTACTTC CASSFGTAYEQYF
TRBJ1-5 - once TRBV2 TGTGCCAGCTCCCAGGACACTAGCAATCAGCCCCAGCATTTT CASSQDTSNQPQHF
TRBJ1-1 - - TRBV29-1 TGCAGCGTTGAGCCCCGAGCCACTGAAGCTTTCTTT CSVEPRATEAFF
TRBJ1-2 TRBD1 - TRBV7-9 TGTGCCAGCAGCTTCCCCCGGACAGGGGCCTATGGCTACACCTTC CASSFPRTGAYGYTF
TRBJ1-6 - - TRBV15 TGTGCCACCACCCCTGACCCGGGAAATTCACCCCTCCACTTT CATTPDPGNSPLHF
TRBJ1-2 TRBD1 - TRBV19 TGTGCCAGTAGCGGACAGGGAGGCTATGGCTACACCTTC CASSGQGGYGYTF
TRBJ1-1 - - TRBV7-9 TGTGCCAGCAGCTTGGGGGCAGTGACTGAAGCTTTCTTT CASSLGAVTEAFF
TRBJ1-3 - - TRBV18 TGTGCCAGCTCACCTAGACAGGCTGGAAACACCATATATTTT CASSPRQAGNTIYF
TRBJ2-5 - - TRBV9 TGTGCCAGCAGCGTAGCGGCAGGATTAAGGGAGACCCAGTACTTC CASSVAAGLRETQYF
TRBJ1-3 TRBD1 - TRBV5-1 TGCGCCAGCAGAAACAGGGGGGATGGAAACACCATATATTTT CASRNRGDGNTIYF
TRBJ1-1 - - TRBV7-2 TGTGCCAGCAGCACTATAGGGCGAGGACAAGTGGCTTTCTTT CASSTIGRGQVAFF
TRBJ2-1 TRBD2 - TRBV4-2 TGTGCCAGCAGCCAAGATGCTGCGGGGGGGCTTAATGAGCAGTTCTTC CASSQDAAGGLNEQFF
TRBJ2-1 - - TRBV7-2 TGTGCCAGCAGCCTGAGCATTAGCCAAAACTCCTACAATGAGCAGTTCTTC CASSLSISQNSYNEQFF